These 10 T cell receptor beta chains came from one sample sequenced in a study of T-cell memory formation after mild COVID-19. TCRdb re-derived calls from the 5' RACE reads in MiXCR, one entry per CDR3 protein. The sample includes some 150,000 distinct CDR3 sequences, 15% to 20% seen only once; the top ten take around 2.4%. Source material: PBMCs or a T cell subset sorted from them (not recorded which). Receptors were obtained from an adult woman who had mild COVID-19 (a few samples of this study predate the infection). Cell type and time point are not known.

This chain joins TRBV6-5 and TRBJ2-5, with 8 bases lining up with TRBD1. V was clipped by 7 bases and J by 2 bases; unmatched bases: 6. The germline gives CDR1 MNHEY, CDR2 SVGAGI. This CDR3 region has 14 residues. The CDR3 coding sequence is TGTGCCAGCACCTGGAACAGGGGGCAAGAGACCCAGTACTTC. Protein: CASTWNRGQETQYF.

This chain links TRBV12-3 or TRBV12-4 with TRBJ2-7; maybe TRBD1 (5 bases). Trimming stripped 1 base from V and 1 base from J, with 14 bases between. This CDR3 spans 16 amino acids. The CDR3 coding sequence is TGTGCCAGCAGTTTAGGGCCGGCAGGGTCATCCTACGAGCAGTACTTC. Translated, it gives CASSLGPAGSSYEQYF.

This clonotype was found a few times. The V and J genes are TRBV7-8 and TRBJ2-1, with D tentatively TRBD2 (5 bases). V was pared by 1 base and J by 2 bases, with 12 bases between. Germline lookup yields CDR1 SGHVS and CDR2 FQNEAQ. This CDR3 has 16 residues. CDR3 sequence: CASSLGTAQPYNEQFF. As DNA, the CDR3 is TGTGCCAGCAGCTTAGGGACTGCCCAACCCTACAATGAGCAGTTCTTC.

Notes on this clonotype: A much larger clonotype is one base distant, so this may be a read error. The chain has TRBV12-3 or TRBV12-4 and TRBJ2-3, with D possibly matching TRBD2 (5 bases). CDR3 length equals 13 residues. V lost 1 base to trimming and J lost 4 bases, with 6 bases between them. CDR3 in amino acids: CASSLVEADTQYF. CDR3 nucleotide sequence: TGTGCCAGCAGTTTAGTGGAGGCAGATACGCAGTATTTT.

There are a few counts of this clonotype. V usage is TRBV12-3 or TRBV12-4 and J usage is TRBJ2-7; D might be TRBD1 (5 bases). The CDR3 runs to 14 residues. V shed 8 bases and J shed 2 bases, with 16 bases lying between them. CDR3 nucleotide sequence: TGTGCCAGCCAAAGGGGTTTGCAAGCCTACGAGCAGTACTTC. Translated, it gives CASQRGLQAYEQYF.

V is TRBV5-5 and J is TRBJ2-5, with D possibly being TRBD2 (6 bases). Germline V gene lookup returns CDR1 SGHKS and CDR2 YYEKEE (reference sequence). There are 17 residues in the CDR3. V was cut by 4 bases and J by 4 bases, with 23 bases left in between. The chain's CDR3 is CASSRPLGGGHGETQYF. CDR3 nucleotides: TGTGCCAGCAGCCGACCTCTTGGGGGAGGCCATGGAGAGACCCAGTACTTC.

This clonotype was seen only a few times. The chain is built from TRBV7-2 and TRBJ2-3; 9 positions agree with TRBD2. Germline CDR1 is SGHTA and CDR2 is FQGNSA. The CDR3 runs 17 residues. V shed 5 bases and J 0 bases; nucleotides not matched to a gene: 9. The chain's CDR3 is CASSRGAGGPSTDTQYF. The CDR3 DNA is TGTGCCAGCAGCCGTGGTGCGGGAGGGCCTAGCACAGATACGCAGTATTTT.

This clonotype was found a few times. The rearrangement links TRBV7-2 to TRBJ2-4; D perhaps matches TRBD2 (6 bases). V was clipped by 6 bases and J by 0 bases, with 12 bases between them. Germline values: CDR1 SGHTA, CDR2 FQGNSA. The CDR3 has 15 amino acids. CDR3 DNA: TGTGCCAGCAGTGGGAGGCCTTTAGCCAAAAACATTCAGTACTTC. Its translation is CASSGRPLAKNIQYF.

This clonotype was counted only a few times. J is TRBJ2-1 and V is TRBV5-1; D possibly corresponds to TRBD2 (7 bases). The V gene lost 5 bases and the J gene lost 7 bases, with 13 bases spanning the gap. This CDR3 has 13 amino acids. Germline loops: CDR1 SGHRS, CDR2 YFSETQ. The CDR3: CASSVGGPNEQFF. CDR3 bases: TGCGCCAGCAGTGTGGGGGGGCCGAATGAGCAGTTCTTC.

This clonotype was observed many times. V gene TRBV7-3 combines with J gene TRBJ1-1; D remains unclear. The CDR3 covers 16 residues. Trimming left V 0 bases short and J 0 bases short, with 11 bases between. Per germline, CDR1 SGHTA and CDR2 FQGTGA. CDR3 nucleotide sequence: TGTGCCAGCAGCTTAACACGCGTTAGGGTGAACACTGAAGCTTTCTTT. This translates into CASSLTRVRVNTEAFF.